This T cell receptor beta chain was documented in a study of T cell changes during pregnancy in multiple sclerosis. Sequenced by immunoSEQ multiplex PCR; TCRdb stores in-frame clones only, minus some. Among approximately 40,000 clones listed, around nine tenths were seen once. V lost 2 bases, J lost 1 base, and 6 bases stayed unmatched. The CDR3 runs 16 residues. Germline assignment: CDR1 MNHEY and CDR2 SMNVEV (reference sequence). This TCR was sampled from a female donor with multiple sclerosis, enrolled in a pregnancy study. The chain uses TRBV27 and TRBJ2-7, with TRBD1 matching 9 bases. The material was CD4+ T cells from peripheral blood mononuclear cells, obtained before pregnancy. In DNA form, the CDR3 reads TGTGCCAGCAGTTTAATGGTTGGGACAGGGTCCTACGAGCAGTACTTC. Its protein is CASSLMVGTGSYEQYF.